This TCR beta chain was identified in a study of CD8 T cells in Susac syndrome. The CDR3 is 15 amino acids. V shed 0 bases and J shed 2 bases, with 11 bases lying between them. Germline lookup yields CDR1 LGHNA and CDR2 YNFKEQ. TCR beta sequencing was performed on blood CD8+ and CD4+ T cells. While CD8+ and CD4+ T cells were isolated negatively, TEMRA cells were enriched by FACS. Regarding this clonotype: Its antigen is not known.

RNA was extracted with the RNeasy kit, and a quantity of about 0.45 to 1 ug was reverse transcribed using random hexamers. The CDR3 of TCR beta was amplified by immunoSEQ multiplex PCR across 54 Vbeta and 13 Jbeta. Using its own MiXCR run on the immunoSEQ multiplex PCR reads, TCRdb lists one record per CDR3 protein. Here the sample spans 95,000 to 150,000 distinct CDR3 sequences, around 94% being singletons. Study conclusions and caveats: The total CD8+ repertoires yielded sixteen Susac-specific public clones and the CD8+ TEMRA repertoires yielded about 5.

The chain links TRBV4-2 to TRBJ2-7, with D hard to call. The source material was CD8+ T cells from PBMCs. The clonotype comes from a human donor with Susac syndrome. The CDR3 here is CASSQDRQATYEQYF. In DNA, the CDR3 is TGTGCCAGCAGCCAAGACAGACAAGCCACCTACGAGCAGTACTTC.